Listed below are T cell receptor beta chains from one sample, sequenced in a study of breast tumors, draining lymph nodes, adjacent tissues. TCRdb redid the calling of the multiplex PCR reads with MiXCR, one entry per CDR3 protein. The sample shows 14,000 to 15,000 distinct CDR3 sequences, roughly 50% of them seen only once. The sample taken for sequencing was tumor-adjacent breast tissue. The receptors originated from a female donor with breast cancer. Some clones in this sample may be carry-over from other donors' samples. The conserved cysteine and the conserved F or W are not part of the CDR3 here.

v_call cdr3_aa
TRBV4-1 ASSQDVAGALEQF
TRBV7-2 ASSLNNEQF
TRBV27 ASRGLISELH
TRBV6-1 ASSEGYREDEQY
TRBV10-3 AIRSGGSTDTQY
TRBV7-6 ASSYSEATEAF
TRBV20-1 SATTSGQF
TRBV2 ASSGLLSSYNEQF
TRBV7-9 ASSFRDAGYNEQF
TRBV10-3 AISEGREGKLF
TRBV10-1 ASSELAVARNSPLH
TRBV6-2/TRBV6-3 ASSHGGGGQPQH
TRBV20-1 SAKFQTGSSYNEQF